A single count supports the clone carrying this TCR beta chain. The data derive from a study of blood T cell repertoires in COVID-19. Overall study context: Material from acute and convalescent COVID-19 was sourced from the United States, Italy and Spain. T cells, B-cell-depleted T cells, or PBMCs provided the cDNA or gDNA that served as material.

The J segment lost 5 bases and the V segment lost 4 bases, leaving 12 bases of the junction unmatched. Germline V gene data show CDR1 as KGHDR and CDR2 as SFDVKD. The CDR3 runs to 17 residues. Sequencing was performed with immunoSEQ multiplex PCR; in TCRdb, only in-frame clones are kept and a portion is missing. In the table there are roughly 150,000 clones, more than 85% of which are singletons. The sample taken for sequencing was peripheral blood. This clonotype was sampled from a man in his 60s with active or convalescent COVID-19. The chain uses TRBV24-1 and TRBJ2-2; 7 nucleotides line up with TRBD2. The CDR3 sequence: CATSDPRGGVGTGELFF. The CDR3 coding sequence is TGTGCCACCAGTGACCCCCGGGGAGGGGTCGGGACCGGGGAGCTGTTTTTT.